This T cell receptor (beta chain) originates from a study of blood T cell repertoires in COVID-19. The overall study: Samples of COVID-19 (acute and convalescent) were obtained from the United States, Italy and Spain.

Enrollment of patients from Seattle took place during active infection, with longitudinal follow-up. Data came from immunoSEQ multiplex PCR; TCRdb stores just in-frame clones and leaves some out. The sample has tens of thousands of clones, 74% seen once. The length of the CDR3 is 13 residues. V was shortened by 6 bases and J by 4 bases, with 10 bases between the two germline ends. CDR1 is MNHNY, CDR2 SVGAGI, per germline (reference sequence). The sequenced material came from peripheral blood. The V call is TRBV6-6, the J call TRBJ1-5; D not resolved. This receptor was taken from a man aged 65 to 79 with COVID-19, enrolled during active disease. CDR3 in amino acids: CASRTQNNQPQHF. CDR3 nucleotides: TGTGCCAGCAGAACACAGAATAATCAGCCCCAGCATTTT.